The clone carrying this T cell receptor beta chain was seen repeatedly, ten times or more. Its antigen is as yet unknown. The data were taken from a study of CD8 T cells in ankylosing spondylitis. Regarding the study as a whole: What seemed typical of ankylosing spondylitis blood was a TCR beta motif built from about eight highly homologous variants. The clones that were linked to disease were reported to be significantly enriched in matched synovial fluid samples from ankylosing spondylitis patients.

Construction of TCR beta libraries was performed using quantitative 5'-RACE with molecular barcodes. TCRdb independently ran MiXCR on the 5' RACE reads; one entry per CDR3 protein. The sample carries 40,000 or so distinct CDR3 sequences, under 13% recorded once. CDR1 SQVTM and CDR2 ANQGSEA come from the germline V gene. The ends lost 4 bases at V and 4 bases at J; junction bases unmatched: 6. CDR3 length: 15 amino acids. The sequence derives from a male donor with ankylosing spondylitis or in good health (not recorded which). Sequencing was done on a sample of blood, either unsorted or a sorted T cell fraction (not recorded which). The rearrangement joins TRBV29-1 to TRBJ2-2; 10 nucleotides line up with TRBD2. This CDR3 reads CSVGGGLASTGELFF. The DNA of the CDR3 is TGCAGCGTTGGGGGGGGACTAGCGAGCACCGGGGAGCTGTTTTTT.